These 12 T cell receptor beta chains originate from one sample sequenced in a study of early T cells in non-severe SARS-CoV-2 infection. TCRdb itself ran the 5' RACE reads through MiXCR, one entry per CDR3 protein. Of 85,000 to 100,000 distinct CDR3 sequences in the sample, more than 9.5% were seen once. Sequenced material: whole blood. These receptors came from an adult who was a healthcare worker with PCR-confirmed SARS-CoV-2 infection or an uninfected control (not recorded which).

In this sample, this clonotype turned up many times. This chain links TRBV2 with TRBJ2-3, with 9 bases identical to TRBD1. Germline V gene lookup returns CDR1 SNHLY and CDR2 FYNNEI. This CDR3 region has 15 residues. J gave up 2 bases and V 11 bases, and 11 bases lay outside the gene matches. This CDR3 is CAGGPRQGVTDTQYF. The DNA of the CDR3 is TGTGCCGGAGGACCTAGACAGGGGGTCACAGATACGCAGTATTTT. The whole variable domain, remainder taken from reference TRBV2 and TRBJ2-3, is EPEVTQTPSHQVTQMGQEVILRCVPISNHLYFYWYRQILGQKVEFLVSFYNNEISEKSEIFDDQFSVERPDGSNFTLKIRSTKLEDSAMYFCAGGPRQGVTDTQYFGPGTRLTVL.

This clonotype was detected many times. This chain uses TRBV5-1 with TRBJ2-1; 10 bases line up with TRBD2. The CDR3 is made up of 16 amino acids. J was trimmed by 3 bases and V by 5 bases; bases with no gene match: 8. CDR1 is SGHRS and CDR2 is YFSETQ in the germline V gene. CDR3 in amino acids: CASRPTASGSYNEQFF. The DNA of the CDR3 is TGCGCCAGCAGACCTACTGCTAGCGGGAGCTACAATGAGCAGTTCTTC.

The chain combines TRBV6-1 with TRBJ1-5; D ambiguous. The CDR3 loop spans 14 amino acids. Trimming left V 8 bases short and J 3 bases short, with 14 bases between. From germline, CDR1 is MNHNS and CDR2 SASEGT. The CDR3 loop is CASERQAINQPQHF. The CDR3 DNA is TGTGCCAGCGAGCGGCAGGCTATCAATCAGCCCCAGCATTTT.

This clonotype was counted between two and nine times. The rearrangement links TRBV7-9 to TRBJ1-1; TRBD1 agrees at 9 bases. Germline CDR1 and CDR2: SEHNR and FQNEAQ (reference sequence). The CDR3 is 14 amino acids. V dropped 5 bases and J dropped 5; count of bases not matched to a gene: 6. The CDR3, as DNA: TGTGCCAGCAGCGCACAGGGGGCTCGGACTGAAGCTTTCTTT. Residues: CASSAQGARTEAFF.

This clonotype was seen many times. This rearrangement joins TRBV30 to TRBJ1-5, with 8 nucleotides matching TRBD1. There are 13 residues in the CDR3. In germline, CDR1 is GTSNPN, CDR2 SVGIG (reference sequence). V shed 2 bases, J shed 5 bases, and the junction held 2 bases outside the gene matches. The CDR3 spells CAWSPDRDQPQHF. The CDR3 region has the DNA TGTGCCTGGAGTCCGGACAGGGATCAGCCCCAGCATTTT.

This CDR3 is CASSQSGLAGGEQFF. DNA for the CDR3: TGTGCCAGCAGCCAATCAGGGCTAGCGGGTGGTGAGCAGTTCTTC. This chain joins TRBV16 and TRBJ2-1; 8 positions agree with TRBD2. This CDR3 comprises 15 residues. The J segment lost 9 bases and the V segment lost 0 bases, leaving 7 bases of the junction unmatched. Germline-derived CDR1 and CDR2 are KGHSY and FQNENV.

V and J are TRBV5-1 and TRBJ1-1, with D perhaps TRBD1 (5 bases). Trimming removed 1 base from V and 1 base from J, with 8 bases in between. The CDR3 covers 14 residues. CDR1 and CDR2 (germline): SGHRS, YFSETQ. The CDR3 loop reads CASSLNQGNTEAFF. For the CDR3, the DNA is TGCGCCAGCAGCTTGAATCAGGGGAACACTGAAGCTTTCTTT.

CDR3: CASSLRQGGSPLHF. DNA of the CDR3: TGTGCCAGCAGCCTCAGACAGGGTGGATCACCCCTCCACTTT. V usage is TRBV7-2 and J usage is TRBJ1-6; TRBD1 agrees at 7 bases. The CDR3 has 14 amino acids. The germline CDR1 and CDR2 sequences are SGHTA and FQGNSA. Trimming at V came to 5 bases and at J to 10 bases, leaving 8 bases not matched to a gene. Full variable domain (missing parts from reference TRBV7-2 and TRBJ1-6): GAGVSQSPSNKVTEKGKDVELRCDPISGHTALYWYRQSLGQGLEFLIYFQGNSAPDKSGLPSDRFSAERTGGSVSTLTIQRTQQEDSAVYLCASSLRQGGSPLHFGNGTRLTVT.

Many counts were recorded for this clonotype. Here the CDR3 DNA reads TGTGCCAGCAGCTGGTTCTCAGATACGCAGTATTTT. Translated: CASSWFSDTQYF. The chain uses TRBV6-1 and TRBJ2-3; D ambiguous. The V end was cut by 6 bases, the J end by 4 bases, with 8 bases between. CDR1 MNHNS and CDR2 SASEGT come from the germline V gene. This CDR3 spans 12 amino acids.

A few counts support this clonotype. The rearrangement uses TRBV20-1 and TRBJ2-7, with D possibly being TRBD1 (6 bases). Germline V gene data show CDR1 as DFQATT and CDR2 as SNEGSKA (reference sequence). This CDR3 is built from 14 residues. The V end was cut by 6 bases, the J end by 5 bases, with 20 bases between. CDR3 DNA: TGCAGTGCCAAAAGCGGCAGGGGCCGCAACGAGCAGTACTTC. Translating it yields CSAKSGRGRNEQYF.

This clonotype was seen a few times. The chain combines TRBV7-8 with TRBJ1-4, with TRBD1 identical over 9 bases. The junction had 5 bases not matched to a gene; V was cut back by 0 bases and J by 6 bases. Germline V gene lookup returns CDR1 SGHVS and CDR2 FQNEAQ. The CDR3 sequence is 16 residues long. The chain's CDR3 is CASSLAPGQGHEKLFF. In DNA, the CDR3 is TGTGCCAGCAGCTTAGCCCCGGGACAGGGTCATGAAAAACTGTTTTTT.

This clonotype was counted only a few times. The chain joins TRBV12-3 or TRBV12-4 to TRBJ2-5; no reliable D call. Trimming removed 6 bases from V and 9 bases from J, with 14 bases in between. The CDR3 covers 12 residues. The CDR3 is CASSLTEDPQYF. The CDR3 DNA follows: TGTGCCAGCAGCCTGACTGAAGATCCCCAGTACTTC.